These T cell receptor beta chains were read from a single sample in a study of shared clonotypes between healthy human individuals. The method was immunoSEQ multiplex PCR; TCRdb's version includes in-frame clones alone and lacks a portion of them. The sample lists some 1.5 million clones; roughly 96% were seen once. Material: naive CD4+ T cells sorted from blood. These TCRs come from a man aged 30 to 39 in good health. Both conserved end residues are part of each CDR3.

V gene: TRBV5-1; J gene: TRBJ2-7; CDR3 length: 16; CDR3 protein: CASSLVISGGSYEQYF
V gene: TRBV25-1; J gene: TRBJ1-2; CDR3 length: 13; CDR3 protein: CASSGSLNYGYTF
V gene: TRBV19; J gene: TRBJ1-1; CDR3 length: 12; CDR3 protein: CASRRGDTEAFF
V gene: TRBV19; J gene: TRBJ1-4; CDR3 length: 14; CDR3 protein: CASCTGTSNEKLFF
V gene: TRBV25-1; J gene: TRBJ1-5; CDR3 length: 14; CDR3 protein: CASRAKGSNQPQHF
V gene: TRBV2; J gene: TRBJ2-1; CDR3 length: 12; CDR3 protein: CASSEQANEQFF
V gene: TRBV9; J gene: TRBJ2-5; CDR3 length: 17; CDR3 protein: CASSAGNRGGPSETQYF
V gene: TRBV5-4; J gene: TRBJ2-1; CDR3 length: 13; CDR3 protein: CASSPKDTLEQFF
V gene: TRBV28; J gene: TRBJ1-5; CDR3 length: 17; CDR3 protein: CASSSPQGAYSNQPQHF
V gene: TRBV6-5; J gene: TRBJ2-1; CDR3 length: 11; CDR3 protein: CASSSYGEQFF
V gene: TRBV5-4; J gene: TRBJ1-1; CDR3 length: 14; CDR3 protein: CASSIGQMNTEAFF
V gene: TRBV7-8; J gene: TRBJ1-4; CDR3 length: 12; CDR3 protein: CASSPGREKLFF
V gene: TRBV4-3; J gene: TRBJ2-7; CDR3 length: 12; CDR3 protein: CASSSTGGEQYF
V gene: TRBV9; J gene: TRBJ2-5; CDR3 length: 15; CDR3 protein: CASSSRGENQETQYF
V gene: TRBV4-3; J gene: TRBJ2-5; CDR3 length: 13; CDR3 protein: CASSHERTETQYF
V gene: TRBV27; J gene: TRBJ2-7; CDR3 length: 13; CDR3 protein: CASSLVADYEQYF
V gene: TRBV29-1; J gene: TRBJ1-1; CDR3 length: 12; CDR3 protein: CSAGDRNTEAFF
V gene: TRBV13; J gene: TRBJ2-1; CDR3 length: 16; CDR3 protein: CASSLKSGASFREQFF
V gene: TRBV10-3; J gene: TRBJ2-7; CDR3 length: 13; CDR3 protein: CAISQTSSYEQYF
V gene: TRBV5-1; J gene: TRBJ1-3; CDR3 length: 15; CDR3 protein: CASSLVGGSGNTIYF
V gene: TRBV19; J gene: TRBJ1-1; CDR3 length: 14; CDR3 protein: CASSLTRQETEAFF
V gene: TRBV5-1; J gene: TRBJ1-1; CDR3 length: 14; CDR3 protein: CASSTRTGNTEAFF
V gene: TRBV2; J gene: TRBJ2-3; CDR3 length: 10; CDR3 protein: CARGADTQYF
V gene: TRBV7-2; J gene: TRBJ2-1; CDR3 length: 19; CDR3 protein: CASSLARGTSGRAYNEQFF
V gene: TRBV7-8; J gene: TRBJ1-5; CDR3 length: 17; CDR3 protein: CASSLGDFVGISQPQHF
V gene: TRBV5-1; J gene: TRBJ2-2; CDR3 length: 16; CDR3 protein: CASSFGGLGNTGELFF
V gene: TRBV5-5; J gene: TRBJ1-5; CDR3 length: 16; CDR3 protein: CASSLGPGISNQPQHF
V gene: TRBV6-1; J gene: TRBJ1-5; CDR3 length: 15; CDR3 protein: CASSFDWGSNQPQHF
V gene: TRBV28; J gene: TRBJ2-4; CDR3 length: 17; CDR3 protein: CASSTTTGQGARNIQYF
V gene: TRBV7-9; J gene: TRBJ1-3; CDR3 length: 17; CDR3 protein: CASSLVGTTSSGNTIYF
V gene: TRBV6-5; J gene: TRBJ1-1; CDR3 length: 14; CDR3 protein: CASRRRRENTEAFF
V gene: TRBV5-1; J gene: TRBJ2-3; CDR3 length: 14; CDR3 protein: CASGGLVPGETQYF
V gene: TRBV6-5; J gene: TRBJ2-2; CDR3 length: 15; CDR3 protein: CASSPGTAPLGELFF
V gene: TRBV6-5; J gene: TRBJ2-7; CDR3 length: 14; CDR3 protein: CASSYSPGVYEQYF
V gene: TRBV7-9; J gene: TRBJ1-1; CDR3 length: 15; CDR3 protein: CASSLAKQGNTEAFF
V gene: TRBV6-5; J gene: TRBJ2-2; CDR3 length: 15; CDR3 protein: CASSPDRVNTGELFF